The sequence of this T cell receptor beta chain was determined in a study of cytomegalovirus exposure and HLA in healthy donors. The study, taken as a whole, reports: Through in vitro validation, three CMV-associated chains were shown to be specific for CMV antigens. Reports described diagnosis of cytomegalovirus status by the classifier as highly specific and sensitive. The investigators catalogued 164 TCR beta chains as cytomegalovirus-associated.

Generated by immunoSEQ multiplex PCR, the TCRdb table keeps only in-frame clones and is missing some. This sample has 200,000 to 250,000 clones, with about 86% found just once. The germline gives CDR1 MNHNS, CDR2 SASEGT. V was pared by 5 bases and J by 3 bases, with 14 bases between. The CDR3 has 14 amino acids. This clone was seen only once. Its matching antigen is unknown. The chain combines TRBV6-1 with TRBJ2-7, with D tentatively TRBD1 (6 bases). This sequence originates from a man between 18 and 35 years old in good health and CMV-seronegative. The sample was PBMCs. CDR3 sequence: CASSQQGYFYEQYF. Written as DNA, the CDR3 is TGTGCCAGCAGTCAACAGGGTTACTTCTACGAGCAGTACTTC.